Reported below is one T cell receptor (beta chain). Its antigen is not known. PCR involved 60 Vbeta and 13 Jbeta primers. Assay used: immunoSEQ multiplex PCR; TCRdb lists only in-frame clones, some missing. The sample includes some 170,000 clones, roughly 80% of them seen just once. The CDR3 runs to 14 residues. After removal of 4 bases from V and 11 bases from J, the junction contained 4 bases not matched to a gene. Germline-derived CDR1 and CDR2 are MNHEY and SVGAGI. The data derive from a study of cytomegalovirus exposure and HLA in healthy donors. Notes on the study in general: Trimming of TCR beta V- and J-genes showed a link, identified in a later analysis, to a missense DCLRE1C variant.

The genes are TRBV6-5 and TRBJ1-6, with 11 bases that match TRBD1. The sequence was obtained from a man between 50 and 59 years old in good health and CMV-seropositive. Sequenced sample: PBMCs. In DNA, the CDR3 is TGTGCCAGCAGTTCAGGACAGGGGGCGGCACCCCTCCACTTT. This codes for CASSSGQGAAPLHF.